Shown below are 25 T cell receptor beta chains from a single sample sequenced in a study of blood T cell repertoires in COVID-19. Here immunoSEQ multiplex PCR was the method, and the copy in TCRdb shows in-frame clones only, minus some. The sample has 250,000 to 300,000 clones, about 89% seen once. Sequencing was done on a sample of peripheral blood. These receptors were taken from a woman aged 40 to 50 who had recovered from COVID-19.

The rearrangement uses TRBV12-5 and TRBJ2-2, with D perhaps matching TRBD2 (5 bases). CDR1 is LGHNT, CDR2 FRNRAP, per germline. This CDR3 spans 16 amino acids. V shed 1 base and J shed 0 bases, with 9 bases lying between them. CDR3 amino acids: CASGLAPGSNTGELFF. DNA for the CDR3: TGTGCTAGTGGTTTGGCGCCGGGATCGAACACCGGGGAGCTGTTTTTT.

CDR3 bases: TGTGCCAGCAGCTTAACCCAGGGGGGATTCTATGGCTACACCTTC. Translated, it gives CASSLTQGGFYGYTF. V usage is TRBV13 and J usage is TRBJ1-2; 7 nucleotides align to TRBD1. This CDR3 spans 15 amino acids. V lost 2 bases to trimming and J lost 4 bases; unmatched junction nucleotides: 7. The germline CDR1 and CDR2 sequences are PRHDT and FYEKMQ (reference sequence).

The CDR3 loop reads CASSRHPYEQYF. The CDR3 DNA follows: TGTGCCAGCTCACGACACCCGTACGAGCAGTACTTC. The chain recombines TRBV18 with TRBJ2-7; D gene uncertain. The length of the CDR3 is 12 residues. The ends were cut back, 4 bases at V and 4 bases at J, with 8 bases in the middle. Germline V gene data show CDR1 as KGHSH and CDR2 as LQKENI.

Only one count was recorded for this clone. The V call is TRBV7-8, the J call TRBJ2-7, with 7 nucleotides matching TRBD1. CDR1 and CDR2 from the germline V gene are SGHVS and FQNEAQ. Trimming cost V 6 bases and J 4 bases; bases outside gene matches: 12. CDR3 size: 15 residues. CDR3 nucleotide sequence: TGTGCCAGCAGTCTACTTACAGGGGCGGGTTACGAGCAGTACTTC. This codes for CASSLLTGAGYEQYF.

This clone was seen once. The CDR3 sequence: CASRFGGRTDTQYF. CDR3 nucleotides: TGTGCCAGCAGATTCGGAGGGCGCACAGATACGCAGTATTTT. The chain joins TRBV7-2 to TRBJ2-3; the D gene is possibly TRBD2 (6 bases). From germline, CDR1 is SGHTA and CDR2 FQGNSA. The CDR3 is 14 residues long. Deletions cut 6 bases from V and 1 base from J, with 11 bases between.

This chain joins TRBV7-9 and TRBJ1-6, with no clear D. This CDR3 spans 14 amino acids. Germline CDR1 and CDR2: SEHNR and FQNEAQ (reference sequence). The germline V and J ends were trimmed by 4 bases and 2 bases, with 6 bases remaining between them. The CDR3 DNA follows: TGTGCCAGCAGCTCGGGGACCTATAATTCACCCCTCCACTTT. This sequence encodes CASSSGTYNSPLHF.

This clone was observed a handful of times. The chain joins TRBV3-1 (or the pseudogene TRBV3-2) to TRBJ1-6; the match to TRBD1 covers 9 bases. CDR1 and CDR2 from the germline V gene are LGHDT and YNNKEL (reference sequence). This CDR3 has 15 residues. The ends lost 4 bases at V and 7 bases at J; junction bases unmatched: 5. CDR3 sequence (DNA): TGTGCCAGCAGCCTCGGACAGGGGCTGAATTCACCCCTCCACTTT. It specifies CASSLGQGLNSPLHF.

The chain carries TRBV2 and TRBJ1-1; TRBD1 aligns across 12 bases. Trimming at V came to 8 bases and at J to 11 bases, leaving 12 bases not matched to a gene. CDR1 and CDR2 from the germline V gene are SNHLY and FYNNEI. CDR3 length: 14 amino acids. The CDR3 sequence: CASGSGTGGPRAFF. In DNA, the CDR3 is TGTGCCAGCGGATCCGGGACAGGGGGCCCTCGGGCTTTCTTT.

This chain uses TRBV5-1 with TRBJ2-2; weak D call: TRBD1 (5 bases). This CDR3 has 13 amino acids. The germline gives CDR1 SGHRS, CDR2 YFSETQ. Trimming pared 6 bases from V and 3 bases from J, leaving 9 bases between. CDR3 amino acids: CASMGQDTGELFF. The CDR3 DNA reads as TGCGCCAGCATGGGGCAGGACACCGGGGAGCTGTTTTTT. Full variable domain (remainder filled in from reference TRBV5-1 and TRBJ2-2): KAGVTQTPRYLIKTRGQQVTLSCSPISGHRSVSWYQQTPGQGLQFLFEYFSETQRNKGNFPGRFSGRQFSNSRSEMNVSTLELGDSALYLCASMGQDTGELFFGEGSRLTVL.

The chain has TRBV5-1 and TRBJ1-1; 11 bases fit TRBD1. J was trimmed by 4 bases and V by 3 bases; bases with no gene match: 2. The CDR3 extends over 14 amino acids. Germline CDR1 and CDR2: SGHRS and YFSETQ. CDR3 in DNA: TGCGCCAGCAGCTGGGGGACAGGGGGCACTGAAGCTTTCTTT. Protein product: CASSWGTGGTEAFF.

The chain couples TRBV7-9 to TRBJ1-2; 10 nucleotides align to TRBD1. The germline CDR1 and CDR2 sequences are SEHNR and FQNEAQ (reference sequence). With V trimmed by 4 bases and J by 8 bases, 7 bases remained unmatched. This CDR3 is 14 amino acids long. CDR3 region: CASSSGTGELGYTF. For the CDR3, the DNA is TGTGCCAGCAGCTCGGGGACAGGGGAGTTGGGCTACACCTTC.

This clone came up many times. V and J are TRBV2 and TRBJ1-1; D might be TRBD1 (6 bases). The V gene's germline CDR1 is SNHLY and CDR2 FYNNEI. Trimming removed 6 bases at V and 1 base at J, with 12 bases between. This CDR3 is built from 14 residues. This CDR3 reads CASRREGGNTEAFF. The CDR3, as DNA: TGTGCCAGCAGAAGGGAGGGGGGGAACACTGAAGCTTTCTTT.

A few counts support this clone. The CDR3 loop reads CASSLDLAGGPLQTQYF. DNA for the CDR3: TGCGCCAGCAGCTTGGACCTAGCGGGGGGGCCTCTCCAGACCCAGTACTTC. The chain recombines TRBV5-1 with TRBJ2-5; 12 bases align to TRBD2. The CDR3 has 17 residues. In germline, CDR1 is SGHRS, CDR2 YFSETQ. The V and J ends lost 0 bases and 6 bases, in that order; junction bases with no gene match: 9.

The gene calls are TRBV10-3 and TRBJ1-1, with TRBD1 as a possible D gene (6 bases). The CDR3 has 13 amino acids. Germline V gene lookup returns CDR1 ENHRY and CDR2 SYGVKD. With 8 bases removed from V and 0 bases from J, the gap between germline ends came to 10 bases. The CDR3, as DNA: TGTGCCATCGGACAGACAGTGAACACTGAAGCTTTCTTT. Its protein product is CAIGQTVNTEAFF.

The table lists this clone with many counts. The V call is TRBV5-1, the J call TRBJ1-2; 12 bases agree with TRBD1. CDR3 length: 14 residues. Germline CDR1 and CDR2: SGHRS and YFSETQ. Trimming cost V 3 bases and J 7 bases; bases outside gene matches: 4. The chain's CDR3 is CASSWDRGQVGYTF. The CDR3 DNA reads as TGCGCCAGCAGCTGGGACAGGGGGCAAGTTGGCTACACCTTC.

The genes are TRBV6-6 and TRBJ2-5, with 9 bases fitting TRBD2. The CDR3 spans 14 residues. Trimming at V came to 6 bases and at J to 5 bases, leaving 7 bases not matched to a gene. Looked up from germline, CDR1 is MNHNY and CDR2 is SVGAGI (reference sequence). The CDR3 nucleotides are TGTGCCAGCAGCCCGGGACTAGCTTGGGAGACCCAGTACTTC. Translated, it gives CASSPGLAWETQYF.

V usage is TRBV5-6 and J usage is TRBJ2-5; no clear D. The CDR3 consists of 14 residues. Germline V gene data show CDR1 as SGHDT and CDR2 as YYEEEE. Trimming shortened V by 3 bases and J by 4 bases, and 13 bases separated the two germline ends. As DNA, the CDR3 is TGTGCCAGCAGCTACCTAGGCCTAGGAGAGACCCAGTACTTC. It is translated as CASSYLGLGETQYF.

There are a few counts of this clone. The chain employs TRBV7-9 and TRBJ2-1; D may be TRBD1 (5 bases). The CDR3 has 15 amino acids. The germline gives CDR1 SEHNR, CDR2 FQNEAQ (reference sequence). Trimming pared 5 bases from V and 2 bases from J, leaving 13 bases between. The CDR3 sequence: CASSTTRVPYNEQFF. DNA for the CDR3: TGTGCCAGCAGCACCACCAGGGTACCCTACAATGAGCAGTTCTTC.

V usage is TRBV5-1 and J usage is TRBJ2-5; TRBD2 agrees at 7 bases. The J segment lost 5 bases and the V segment lost 1 base, leaving 5 bases of the junction unmatched. This CDR3 contains 14 residues. The V gene's germline CDR1 is SGHRS and CDR2 YFSETQ. Here the CDR3 DNA reads TGCGCCAGCAGCTTGCGTAGGGGAGGGGAGACCCAGTACTTC. This sequence encodes CASSLRRGGETQYF.

The chain recombines TRBV6-2 or TRBV6-3 with TRBJ1-2; 7 positions agree with TRBD1. Germline trimming cut 5 bases from V and 7 bases from J; bases unmatched to any gene: 13. The CDR3 length is 15 residues. CDR1 is MNHEY, CDR2 SVGEGT, per germline. The CDR3 DNA follows: TGTGCCAGCAGTCGACGACAGGGAGCTCCCTTTGGCTACACCTTC. Its translation is CASSRRQGAPFGYTF.

The CDR3 DNA follows: TGCGCCAGCAGTCCTAGACAGGGACAGAGCTCTGGGGCCAACGTCCTGACTTTC. Translating it yields CASSPRQGQSSGANVLTF. V gene TRBV4-1 combines with J gene TRBJ2-6; 7 bases align to TRBD1. This CDR3 is 18 amino acids long. Germline V gene lookup returns CDR1 MGHRA and CDR2 YSYEKL. The V segment lost 6 bases and the J segment 0 bases; nucleotides outside the gene matches: 11.

V and J are TRBV6-4 and TRBJ1-2, with a tentative D call TRBD1 (5 bases). This CDR3 region has 17 residues. The V gene lost 6 bases and the J gene lost 0 bases, with 20 bases spanning the gap. The germline gives CDR1 MRHNA, CDR2 SNTAGT. This chain's CDR3 is CASSHLDSFKANYGYTF. The CDR3 nucleotides are TGTGCCAGCAGCCACCTCGACAGCTTCAAAGCTAACTATGGCTACACCTTC.

V gene TRBV5-4 combines with J gene TRBJ2-7; D is uncertain. Germline V lookup: CDR1 SGHNT, CDR2 YYREEE (reference sequence). This CDR3 spans 13 amino acids. V was shortened by 0 bases and J by 1 base, with 5 bases between the two germline ends. The CDR3 bases are TGTGCCAGCAGCTTGGCCAGGTCCTACGAGCAGTACTTC. Its protein product is CASSLARSYEQYF.

The chain employs TRBV13 and TRBJ2-7; 7 positions agree with TRBD1. CDR1 and CDR2 (germline): PRHDT, FYEKMQ (reference sequence). Trimming cost V 5 bases and J 6 bases; bases outside gene matches: 4. This CDR3 comprises 12 residues. CDR3 DNA sequence: TGTGCCAGCAGCCAGACAGGGCGCGAGCAGTACTTC. It translates to CASSQTGREQYF.

The gene calls are TRBV3-1 (or the pseudogene TRBV3-2) and TRBJ2-1, with D possibly matching TRBD2 (6 bases). Looked up from germline, CDR1 is LGHDT and CDR2 is YNNKEL (reference sequence). The V gene lost 1 base and the J gene lost 6 bases, with 10 bases spanning the gap. The CDR3 sequence is 14 residues long. The CDR3 coding sequence is TGTGCCAGCAGCCAAGTACTAGCAGGCAATGAGCAGTTCTTC. Translating it yields CASSQVLAGNEQFF.